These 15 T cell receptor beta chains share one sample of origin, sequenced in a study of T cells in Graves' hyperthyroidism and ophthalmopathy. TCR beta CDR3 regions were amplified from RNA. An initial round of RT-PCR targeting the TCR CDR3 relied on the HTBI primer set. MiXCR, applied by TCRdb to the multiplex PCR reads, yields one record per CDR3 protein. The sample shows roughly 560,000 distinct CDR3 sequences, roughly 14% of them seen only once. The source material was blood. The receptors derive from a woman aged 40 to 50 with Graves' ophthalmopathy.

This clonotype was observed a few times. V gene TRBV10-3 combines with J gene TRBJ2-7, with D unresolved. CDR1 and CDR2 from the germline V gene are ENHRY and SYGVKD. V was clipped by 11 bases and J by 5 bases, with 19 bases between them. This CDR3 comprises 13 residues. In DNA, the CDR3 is TGTGCCTCCCAGGATCGTCGGGCGCACGAGCAGTACTTC. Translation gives CASQDRRAHEQYF.

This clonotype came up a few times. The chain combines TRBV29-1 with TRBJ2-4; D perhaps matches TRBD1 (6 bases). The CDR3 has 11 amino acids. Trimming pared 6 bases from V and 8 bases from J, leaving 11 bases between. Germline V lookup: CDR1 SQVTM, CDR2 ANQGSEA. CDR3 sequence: CSVGQRDIQYF. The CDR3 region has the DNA TGCAGCGTAGGACAGAGGGACATTCAGTACTTC.

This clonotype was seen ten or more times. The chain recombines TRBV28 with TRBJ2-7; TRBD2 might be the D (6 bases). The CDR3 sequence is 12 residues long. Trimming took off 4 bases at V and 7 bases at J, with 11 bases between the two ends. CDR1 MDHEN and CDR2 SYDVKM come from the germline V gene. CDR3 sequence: CASSSGRSEQYF. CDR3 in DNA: TGTGCCAGCAGTTCCGGGAGATCGGAGCAGTACTTC. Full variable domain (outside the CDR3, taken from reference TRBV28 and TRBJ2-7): DVKVTQSSRYLVKRTGEKVFLECVQDMDHENMFWYRQDPGLGLRLIYFSYDVKMKEKGDIPEGYSVSREKKERFSLILESASTNQTSMYLCASSSGRSEQYFGPGTRLTVT.

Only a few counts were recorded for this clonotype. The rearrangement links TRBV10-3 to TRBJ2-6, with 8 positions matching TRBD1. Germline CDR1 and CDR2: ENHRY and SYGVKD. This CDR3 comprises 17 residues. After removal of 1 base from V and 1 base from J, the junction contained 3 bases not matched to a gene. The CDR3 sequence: CAISEFNRGSGANVLTF. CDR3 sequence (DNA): TGTGCCATCAGTGAGTTCAACAGGGGGTCTGGGGCCAACGTCCTGACTTTC.

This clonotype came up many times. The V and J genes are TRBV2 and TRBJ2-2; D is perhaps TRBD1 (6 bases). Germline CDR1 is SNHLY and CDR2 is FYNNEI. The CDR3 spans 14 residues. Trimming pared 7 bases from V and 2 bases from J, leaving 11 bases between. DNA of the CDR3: TGTGCCAGCACCCCGGACAGTAACACCGGGGAGCTGTTTTTT. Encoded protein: CASTPDSNTGELFF.

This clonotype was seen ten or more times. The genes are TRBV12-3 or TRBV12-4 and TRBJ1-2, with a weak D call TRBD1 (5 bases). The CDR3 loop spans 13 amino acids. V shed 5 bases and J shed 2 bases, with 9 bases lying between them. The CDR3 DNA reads TGTGCCAGCAGTACAAACAGGAACTATGGCTACACCTTC. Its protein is CASSTNRNYGYTF.

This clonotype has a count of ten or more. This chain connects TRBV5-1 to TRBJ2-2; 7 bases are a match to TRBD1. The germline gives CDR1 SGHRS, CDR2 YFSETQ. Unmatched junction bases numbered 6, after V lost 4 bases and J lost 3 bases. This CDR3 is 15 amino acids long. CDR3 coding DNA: TGCGCCAGCAGCCCGACAGGGTTGGACACCGGGGAGCTGTTTTTT. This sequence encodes CASSPTGLDTGELFF.

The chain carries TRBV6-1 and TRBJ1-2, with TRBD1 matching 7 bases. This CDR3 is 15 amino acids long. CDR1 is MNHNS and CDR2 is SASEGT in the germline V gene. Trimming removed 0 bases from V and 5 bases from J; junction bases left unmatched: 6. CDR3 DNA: TGTGCCAGCAGTGAAGCGAGGAACAGGGGATATGGCTACACCTTC. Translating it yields CASSEARNRGYGYTF.

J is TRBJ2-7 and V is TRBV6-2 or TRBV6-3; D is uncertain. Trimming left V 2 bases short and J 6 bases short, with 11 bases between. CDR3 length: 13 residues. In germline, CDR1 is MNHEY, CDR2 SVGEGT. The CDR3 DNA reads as TGTGCCAGCAGTTACAACATTCGCTCCGAGCAGTACTTC. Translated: CASSYNIRSEQYF.

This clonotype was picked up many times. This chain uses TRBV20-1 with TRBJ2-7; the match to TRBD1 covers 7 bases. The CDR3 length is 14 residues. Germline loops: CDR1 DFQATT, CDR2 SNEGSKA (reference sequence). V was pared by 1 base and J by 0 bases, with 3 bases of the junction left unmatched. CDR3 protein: CSARVPGGSYEQYF. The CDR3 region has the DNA TGCAGTGCTAGAGTGCCAGGGGGCTCCTACGAGCAGTACTTC.

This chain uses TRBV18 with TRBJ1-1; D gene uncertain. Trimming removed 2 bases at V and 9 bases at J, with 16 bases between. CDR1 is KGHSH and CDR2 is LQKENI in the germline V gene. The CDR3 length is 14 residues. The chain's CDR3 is CASSPEYTKGKAFF. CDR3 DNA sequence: TGTGCCAGCTCACCAGAGTACACCAAGGGCAAAGCTTTCTTT.

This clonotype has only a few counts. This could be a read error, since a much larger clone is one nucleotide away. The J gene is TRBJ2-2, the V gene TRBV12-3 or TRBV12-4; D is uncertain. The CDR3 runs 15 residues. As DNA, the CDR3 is TGTGCCGGCAGACCGGGCGGTAGCTCCGCCGGGGAGCTGTTTTTT. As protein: CAGRPGGSSAGELFF.

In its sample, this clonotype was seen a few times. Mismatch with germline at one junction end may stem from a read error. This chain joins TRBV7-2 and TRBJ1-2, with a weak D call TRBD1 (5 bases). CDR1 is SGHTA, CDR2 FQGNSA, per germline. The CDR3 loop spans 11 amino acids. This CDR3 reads CASSRMGPASF. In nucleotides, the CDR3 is TGTGCCAGCAGCCGAATGGGACCGGCCTCCTTC.

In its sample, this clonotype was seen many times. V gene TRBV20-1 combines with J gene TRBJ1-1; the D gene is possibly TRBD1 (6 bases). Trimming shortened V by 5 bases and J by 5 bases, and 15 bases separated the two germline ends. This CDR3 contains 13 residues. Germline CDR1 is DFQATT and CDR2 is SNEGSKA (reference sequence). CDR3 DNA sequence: TGCAGTGCTGCCAGGCAGGGACAAACTGAAGCTTTCTTT. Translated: CSAARQGQTEAFF.

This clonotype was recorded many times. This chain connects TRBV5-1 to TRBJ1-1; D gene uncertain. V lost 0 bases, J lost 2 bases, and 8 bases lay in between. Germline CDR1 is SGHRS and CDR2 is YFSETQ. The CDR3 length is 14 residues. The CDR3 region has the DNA TGCGCCAGCAGCTTGGGGCACCCTAACACTGAAGCTTTCTTT. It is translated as CASSLGHPNTEAFF.